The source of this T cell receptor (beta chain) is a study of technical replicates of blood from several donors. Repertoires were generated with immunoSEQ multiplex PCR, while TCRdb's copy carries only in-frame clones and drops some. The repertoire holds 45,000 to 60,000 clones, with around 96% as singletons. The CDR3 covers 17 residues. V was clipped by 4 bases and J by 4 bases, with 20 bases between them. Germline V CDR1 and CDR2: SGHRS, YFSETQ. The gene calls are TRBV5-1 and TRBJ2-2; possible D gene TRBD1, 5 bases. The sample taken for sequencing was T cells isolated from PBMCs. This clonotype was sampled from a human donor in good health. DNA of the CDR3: TGCGCCAGCAGCCTCAATCTGGGGCAGACGGCCACCGGGGAGCTGTTTTTT. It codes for CASSLNLGQTATGELFF.